This record covers a single T cell receptor beta chain. This sample was taken from a study of blood T cell repertoires in COVID-19. Original processing notes: Amplification with reference gene primers provided the estimates of nucleated cell counts. Profiling relied on immunoSEQ multiplex PCR, and the TCRdb table lists in-frame clones only, not all of them. V, J and clone size are taken as reported in that table, and D and trimming were inferred from the DNA itself. In the table there are roughly 90,000 clones, 85% of which are singletons. The sample consisted of peripheral blood. The clonotype comes from an elderly man with acute or convalescent COVID-19.

The CDR3: CAWSGDSLTGELFF. CDR3 nucleotide sequence: TGTGCCTGGAGTGGGGACAGTCTCACCGGGGAGCTGTTTTTT. The V gene is TRBV30, the J gene TRBJ2-2; 7 bases are a match to TRBD1. Germline V lookup: CDR1 GTSNPN, CDR2 SVGIG (reference sequence). The CDR3 has 14 residues. V gave up 1 base and J gave up 4 bases; unmatched junction bases: 3. Combining the CDR3 with reference TRBV30 and TRBJ2-2 gives the whole variable domain SQTIHQWPATLVQPVGSPLSLECTVEGTSNPNLYWYRQAAGRGLQLLFYSVGIGQISSEVPQNLSASRPQDRQFILSSKKLLLSDSGFYLCAWSGDSLTGELFFGEGSRLTVL.